The present T cell receptor (beta chain) was sequenced within a study of blood T cell repertoires in COVID-19 (dated by TCRdb to about 2020). Study-level background: The collaborator samples originated in the United States, Italy and Spain and spanned the acute and convalescent phases of COVID-19. Samples came from the ongoing ImmuneRACE study (first 160 participants) plus 1,254 subjects from 6 global collaborators. The repertoires were released in a freely available public database meant as a resource for research on the immune response to SARS-CoV-2. A de-identified subject ID, COVID-19 status, age in years and sex were almost always included in the sample metadata. Subjects who had been exposed to COVID-19, were actively infected with it, or had recovered from it provided the deeply sampled blood TCRbeta repertoires that made up the dataset. HLA class I and class II types, where available, came from metadata supplied by the sample provider rather than from assay-based typing. The material from the prospective study consisted of cDNA or gDNA derived from T cells, B-cell-depleted T cells, or PBMCs. Findings and caveats that apply to the study as a whole: How much clinical and demographic metadata was included differed by source and by participant, and the metadata was provided uncurated.

The immunoSEQ Assay, a bias-controlled multiplex PCR, was used to amplify TCRbeta CDR3 regions from genomic DNA. From the authors' description of their analysis: The number of nucleated cells in each sample was estimated by amplification of reference gene primers within the assay. To quantify the absolute abundance of each unique TCRbeta CDR3 rearrangement, sequence reads were collapsed and filtered. For each sample, productive Simpson clonality was calculated as the square root of Simpson's diversity index across productive rearrangements. Here the immuneACCESS table is served through TCRdb, limited to in-frame sequences with V and J called. Missing clones are a known gap in these copies; in checked studies unresolved V genes cover under half, and the rest lacks a known reason. D and trimming were read from the DNA, whereas the V and J calls and clone size are those reported in that table. In all, the sample holds around 77,000 clones, and 85% to 90% of those were seen once. The leading ten clones occupy under 6% of the sample.

As encoded in the germline V gene, CDR1 is LGHNA while CDR2 is YSLEER. The CDR3 starts with the cysteine, ends with the phenylalanine, and has 18 residues. Solely the CDR3 DNA is kept, with 54 bases framed from the first base. V loses 1 base, J loses 4 bases, and the germline ends lie 22 bases apart. This clone came up once. Which antigen it targets is not known. No base qualities exist here, and no much larger clone lies one base off it. Whole blood was collected in K2EDTA tubes by collaborating institutions according to the institutions' own protocols. For TCRbeta analysis, collaborator samples were shipped as frozen whole blood, as isolated PBMCs, or as DNA extracted from either sample type.

The TCR was taken from an elderly man with acute or convalescent COVID-19. Recombination connected TRBV4-3 to TRBJ1-2, with an unclear D gene assignment. Sequencing used peripheral blood. CDR3 sequence: CASSQVSNLGRWGYGYTF. The DNA is TGCGCCAGCAGCCAAGTCTCGAATTTGGGGAGGTGGGGCTATGGCTACACCTTC.